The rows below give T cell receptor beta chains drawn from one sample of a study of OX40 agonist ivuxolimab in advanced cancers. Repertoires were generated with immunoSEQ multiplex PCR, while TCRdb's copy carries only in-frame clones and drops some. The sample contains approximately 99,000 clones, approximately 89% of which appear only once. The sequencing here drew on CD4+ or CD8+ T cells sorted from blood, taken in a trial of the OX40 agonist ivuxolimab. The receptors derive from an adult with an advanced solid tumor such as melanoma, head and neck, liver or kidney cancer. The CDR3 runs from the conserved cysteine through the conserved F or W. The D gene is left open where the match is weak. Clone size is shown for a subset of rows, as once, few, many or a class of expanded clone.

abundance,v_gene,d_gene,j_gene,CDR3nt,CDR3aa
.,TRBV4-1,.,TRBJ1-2,TGCGCCAGCAGCCAACCGGGCCGCTATGGCTACACCTTC,CASSQPGRYGYTF
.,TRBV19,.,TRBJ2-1,TGTGCCAGTAAGCCAGAGGGTAACTCCTACAATGAGCAGTTCTTC,CASKPEGNSYNEQFF
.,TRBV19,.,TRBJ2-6,TGTGCCAGTAGTCCATTAGGTTCGCGGGCCAACGTCCTGACTTTC,CASSPLGSRANVLTF
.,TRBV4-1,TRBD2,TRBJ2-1,TGCGCCAGCAGCCAACTAAGCGGGGGGTCTTACAATGAGCAGTTCTTC,CASSQLSGGSYNEQFF
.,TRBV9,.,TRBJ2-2,TGTGCCAGCAGCGTAGTTTCGGACACCGGGGAGCTGTTTTTT,CASSVVSDTGELFF
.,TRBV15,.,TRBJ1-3,TGTGCCACCAGCCCCGCGTCGTCTGGAAACACCATATATTTT,CATSPASSGNTIYF
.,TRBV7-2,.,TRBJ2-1,TGTGCCAGCAGCTTAGTACATTCCTACAATGAGCAGTTCTTC,CASSLVHSYNEQFF
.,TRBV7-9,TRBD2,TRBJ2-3,TGTGCCAGCAGCTCGGGACTAGCGTATCCAGATACGCAGTATTTT,CASSSGLAYPDTQYF
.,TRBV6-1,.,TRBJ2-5,TGTGCCAGTCATTTGACCGACTCGTCGACCCAGTACTTC,CASHLTDSSTQYF
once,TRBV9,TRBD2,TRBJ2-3,TGTGCCAGCAGCGTCGGTGGCGCCGGGACTAGGGACACAGATACGCAGTATTTT,CASSVGGAGTRDTDTQYF
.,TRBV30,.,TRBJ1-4,TGTGCCTGGGATGGGGGCGATCTTAATGAAAAACTGTTTTTT,CAWDGGDLNEKLFF
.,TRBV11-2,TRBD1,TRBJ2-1,TGTGCCAGCAGCTCCGGGACAGGCCAGTTCTTC,CASSSGTGQFF
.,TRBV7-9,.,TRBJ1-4,TGTGCCAGCAGTTCTACGGGGGGGATCAGTGAAAAACTGTTTTTT,CASSSTGGISEKLFF
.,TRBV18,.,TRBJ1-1,TGTGCCAGCTCACCATCTGGGTCCGGTCGGACTGAAGCTTTCTTT,CASSPSGSGRTEAFF
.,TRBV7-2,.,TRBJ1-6,TGTGCCAGCAGGGTATCAGGGACTGTTTATAATTCACCCCTCCACTTT,CASRVSGTVYNSPLHF
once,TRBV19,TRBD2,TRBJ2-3,TGTGCCAGTAGTCCCTTCATAGCGGGGGGGGATACGCAGTATTTT,CASSPFIAGGDTQYF
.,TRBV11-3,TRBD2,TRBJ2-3,TGTGCCAGCAGCTTAGGCCCCACTAGCGGGGGGGCCCATTTT,CASSLGPTSGGAHF
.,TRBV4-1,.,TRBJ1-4,TGCGCCAGCAGCCCCCCCCTGGAAAAACTGTTTTTT,CASSPPLEKLFF
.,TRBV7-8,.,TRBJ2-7,TGTGCCAGCAGCCAAAGGACAGTTTACGAGCAGTACTTC,CASSQRTVYEQYF
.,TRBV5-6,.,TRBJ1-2,TGTGCCAGCAGCCCGGAGCCGGATTCTCGTCCTGGCTACACCTTC,CASSPEPDSRPGYTF
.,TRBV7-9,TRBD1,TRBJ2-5,TGTGCCAGCAGCCACTCTGGACAGGGTGGAGAGACCCAGTACTTC,CASSHSGQGGETQYF
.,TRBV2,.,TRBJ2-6,TGTGCCAGCACGGGGACCAACGTCCTGACTTTC,CASTGTNVLTF
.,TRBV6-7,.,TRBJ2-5,TGTGCCAGCATTAATGGGGGCGAAGAGACCCAGTACTTC,CASINGGEETQYF
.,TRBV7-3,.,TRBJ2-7,TGTGCCAGCAGCCCCGTCCAGGGAGGCTACGAGCAGTACTTC,CASSPVQGGYEQYF
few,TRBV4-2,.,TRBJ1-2,TGTGCCAGCAGCCAGTACACAGACTATGGCTACACCTTC,CASSQYTDYGYTF
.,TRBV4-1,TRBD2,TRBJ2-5,TGCGCCAGCAGCCCCTTGGCTAGCGGGCATCAAGAGACCCAGTACTTC,CASSPLASGHQETQYF
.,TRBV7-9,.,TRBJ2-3,TGTGCCAGCAGCTTAGGTCTGTCAGATACGCAGTATTTT,CASSLGLSDTQYF
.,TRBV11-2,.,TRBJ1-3,TGTGCCAGCAGCTTTGAGGGGCAGCGCCCCGGGAACACCATATATTTT,CASSFEGQRPGNTIYF
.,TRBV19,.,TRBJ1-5,TGTGCCAGTAGTCCACGGAACGGGAATCAGCCCCAGCATTTT,CASSPRNGNQPQHF
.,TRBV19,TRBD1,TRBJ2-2,TGTGCCAGTAGTACCTCTGCGGGACAGGGCACCGGGGAGCTGTTTTTT,CASSTSAGQGTGELFF
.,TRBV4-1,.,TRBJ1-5,TGCGCCAGCAGCCAAGAGGGAGGACAGCCCCAGCATTTT,CASSQEGGQPQHF
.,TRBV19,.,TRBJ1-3,TGTGCCAGTAGTTTCCTCTCGCGGATCTCTGGAAACACCATATATTTT,CASSFLSRISGNTIYF
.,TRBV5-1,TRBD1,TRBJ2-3,TGCGCCAGCAGCTCCGGGACAGGGAGTGGTGCAGATACGCAGTATTTT,CASSSGTGSGADTQYF
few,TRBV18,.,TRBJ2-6,TGTGCCAGCTCACCGGCTTTAACTTCTGGGGCCAACGTCCTGACTTTC,CASSPALTSGANVLTF
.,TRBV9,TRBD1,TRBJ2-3,TGTGCCAGCAGCGTAGGACAGGGGACTAGCACAGATACGCAGTATTTT,CASSVGQGTSTDTQYF
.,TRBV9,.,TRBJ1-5,TGTGCCAGCAGCCGAGACGGGACAAATCAGCCCCAGCATTTT,CASSRDGTNQPQHF
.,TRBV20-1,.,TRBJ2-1,TGCAGTGTCCTCAGCAATGAGCAGTTCTTC,CSVLSNEQFF
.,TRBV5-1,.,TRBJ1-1,TGCGCCAGCAGCTTAGGGGCAGGACTCACTGAAGCTTTCTTT,CASSLGAGLTEAFF
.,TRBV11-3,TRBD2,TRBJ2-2,TGTGCCAGCAGCTTCTCGCTTAGATCTAGCGGGAGGAGGACCGGGGAGCTGTTTTTT,CASSFSLRSSGRRTGELFF
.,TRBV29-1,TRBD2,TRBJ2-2,TGCAGCGTTGAAACTAGCGGAGGGACCGGGGAGCTGTTTTTT,CSVETSGGTGELFF
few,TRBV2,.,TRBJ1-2,TGTGCCAGCAGTAGGGACAATCTTGGCTACACCTTC,CASSRDNLGYTF
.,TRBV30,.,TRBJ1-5,TGTGCCTGGAGTCCCGACGGGGGGACCCAGCATTTT,CAWSPDGGTQHF
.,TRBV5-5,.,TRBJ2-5,TGTGCCAGCACCGGCCATGGCGGAGAGACCCAGTACTTC,CASTGHGGETQYF
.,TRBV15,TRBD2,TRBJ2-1,TGTGCCACCAGCAGCGGGACTAGCGGGAGTAAAGCCTACAATGAGCAGTTCTTC,CATSSGTSGSKAYNEQFF
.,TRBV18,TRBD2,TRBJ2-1,TGTGCCAGCTCGCCGCTTAGCGGGAGCAACAATGAGCAGTTCTTC,CASSPLSGSNNEQFF
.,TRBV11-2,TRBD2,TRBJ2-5,TGTGCCAGCAGCTTAGGGACTAGCGGGAGTGGAGAGACCCAGTACTTC,CASSLGTSGSGETQYF
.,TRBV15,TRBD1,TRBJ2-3,TGTGCCACCAGGACAGGGGTTAGCACAGATACGCAGTATTTT,CATRTGVSTDTQYF
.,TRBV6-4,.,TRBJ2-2,TGTGCCAGCAGTGACGTGCCTAACACCGGGGAGCTGTTTTTT,CASSDVPNTGELFF
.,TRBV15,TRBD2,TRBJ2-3,TGTGCCACCAGCATCCTGACTAGCGGCCCCACAGATACGCAGTATTTT,CATSILTSGPTDTQYF
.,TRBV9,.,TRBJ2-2,TGTGCCAGCAGCGTGGATCCGACACTTACCGGGGAGCTGTTTTTT,CASSVDPTLTGELFF
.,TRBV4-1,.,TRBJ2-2,TGCGCCAGCAGCCAAAGACAGTTCACCGGGGAGCTGTTTTTT,CASSQRQFTGELFF
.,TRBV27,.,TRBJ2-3,TGTGCCAGCAGTTTATTAGCCCCAGGGAGAGGCGGTAGCACAGATACGCAGTATTTT,CASSLLAPGRGGSTDTQYF
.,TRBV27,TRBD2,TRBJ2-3,TGTGCCAGCAGTAAACAGACTAGCGGGGGGCAGTATTTT,CASSKQTSGGQYF
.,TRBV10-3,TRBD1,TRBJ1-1,TGTGCCAGCAGGGGGACAGCCTTGAACACTGAAGCTTTCTTT,CASRGTALNTEAFF